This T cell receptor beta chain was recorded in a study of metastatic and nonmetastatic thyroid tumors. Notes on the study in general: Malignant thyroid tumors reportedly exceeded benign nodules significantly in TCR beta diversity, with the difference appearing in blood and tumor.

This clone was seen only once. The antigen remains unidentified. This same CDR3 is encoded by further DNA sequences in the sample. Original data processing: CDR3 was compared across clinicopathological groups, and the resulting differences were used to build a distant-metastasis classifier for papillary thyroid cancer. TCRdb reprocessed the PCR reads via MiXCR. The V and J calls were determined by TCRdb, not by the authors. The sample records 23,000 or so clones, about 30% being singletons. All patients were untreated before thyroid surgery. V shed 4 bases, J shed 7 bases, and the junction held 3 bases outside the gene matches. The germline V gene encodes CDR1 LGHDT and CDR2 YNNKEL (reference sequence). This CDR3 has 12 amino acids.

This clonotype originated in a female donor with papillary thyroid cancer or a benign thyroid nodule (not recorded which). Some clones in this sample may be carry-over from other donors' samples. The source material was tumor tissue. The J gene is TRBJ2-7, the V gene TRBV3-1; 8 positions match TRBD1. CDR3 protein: CASSRTGLEQYF. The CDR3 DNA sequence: TGTGCCAGCAGCCGGACAGGGCTTGAGCAGTACTTC.